This TCR beta chain derives from a study of shared clonotypes between healthy human individuals (dated by TCRdb to 2019 to 2021). Background for the entire study: The cohort comprised a couple of women and three men aged 18 to 49 years. Per donor, three plates each were used for CD4 naive and CD4 memory, two for CD8 naive, and one for CD8 memory. The study deeply sequenced blood TCR repertoires of about 5 healthy adults to estimate repertoire size and the extent of clonotype sharing between individuals. Different laboratories and diverse techniques were used to prepare libraries and sequence TCR repertoires, to increase sequencing depth and limit assay-specific biases. Between about 0.8 and 9 billion PBMCs per donor were obtained by leukapheresis. What the authors observed across the whole study: Incomplete sequencing was indicated by rarefaction of sorted-subset datasets, despite the large sequencing depth. Sampling was restricted to blood, and TCR repertoires in tissues likely differ from the TCR repertoires found in blood. When a handful of donors were compared, the shared fraction of clonotypes was about 5.2% for naive CD4, roughly 3.4% for naive CD8, more than 2% for memory CD4, and under 0.5% for memory CD8. Pairwise subsampling indicated that sequencing depth was expected to affect the degree of clonotype sharing among donors. Naive subsets generally had larger estimated clonotype richness than memory subsets did. Because the study included only a small number of donors, the genetic and exposure-history diversity represented was limited. Higher generation probabilities were observed for clonotypes shared by all four sorted-subset donors than for non-shared clonotypes.

Using the deep immunoSEQ assay, multiplex PCR amplified TCR CDR3 regions from genomic DNA. Genomic DNA extracted from each cell subset was distributed evenly over all wells of several immunoSEQ 96-well plates, and each plate served as one replicate. For sorted subsets, each replicate PCR was loaded with approximately 0.2 ug genomic DNA, equivalent to 25,000 to 30,000 T cell genomes. Purified libraries were measured with a Qubit 3.0 fluorometer, size-checked on a Bioanalyzer 2100, and measured again with the KAPA Library Quantification kit. A separate single-read 150-cycle Illumina NextSeq 550 flow cell was used to sequence each immunoSEQ 96-well plate. The paper's data handling went like this. Because the immunoSEQ output included only junctional sequences and no quality scores, the filtering could not be the same as the filtering used for full-length reads. Sequences were annotated with PyIR, a Python wrapper for IgBLAST v1.9, and V/J genes and CDR3 were assigned using IMGT germline references. Reads were removed for weak V/J assignments (E-value above 1e-6), missing CDR3, stop codons, out-of-frame junctions, or ambiguous translated residues. V3J clonotypes were defined as sequences sharing an identical inferred V gene, J gene, and CDR3 amino acid sequence. Percentage overlap between repertoires was calculated by dividing the number of shared unique clonotypes by the size of the smaller repertoire. Repertoire richness was assessed with RTK rarefaction, the Chao1 estimator, and Recon v2.1 estimates of unobserved clonotypes. Generation probabilities for all TCRbeta clonotypes obtained by the gDNA method from a handful of donors were computed using OLGA. Entries here come from immuneACCESS through TCRdb and include only in-frame sequences with V and J called. Some clones fail to appear in such tables; in the studies checked, an unresolved V gene covers under half of the shortfall, and the cause of the remainder is unknown. V and J calls and clone size are those listed in that table; D and trimming were worked out from the DNA. The sample has about 960,000 clones on record, around three quarters of them singletons. The top ten clones comprise approximately 1.5% of the sample.

Note on this clone: There is no known antigen for this receptor. Base qualities are not at hand, and no much larger clone is one base apart.

CDR1 MDHEN and CDR2 SYDVKM were looked up in the germline V gene. V is clipped by 8 bases and J by 5 bases, and the sequence between their germline boundaries is 15 bases long. Reading from cysteine to phenylalanine, the CDR3 counts 13 amino acids. Only CDR3 DNA is held: 39 bases, read in frame from base 1. Donors were healthy HIV-negative adults with no recently reported acute infections or vaccinations. Only Caucasian adults living in Nashville, Tennessee, USA were represented among the donors. CD4+ T cells were enriched through magnetic negative selection, after which naive cells were positively selected on CD45RA and the remaining negative fraction served as the memory subset. After blood collection by leukapheresis, PBMCs were isolated using Ficoll-Histopaque density gradient centrifugation and then cryopreserved in the vapor phase of liquid nitrogen. Purity and quantity of every magnetically sorted T cell population were checked by analytical flow cytometry. From each sorted fraction, genomic DNA was isolated and quantified by UV absorbance on a Nanodrop 2000c.

The sequence was collected from a man aged 18 to 35 in good health. Source material: memory CD4+ T cells sorted from blood. Per the publication, the cell subset or site label means: CD45RA-negative fraction. The chain was built from TRBV28 and TRBJ1-1; the D gene cannot be resolved reliably. The nucleotide sequence is given as TGTGCCAGCGGAAGGGTTGTCTTGACTGAAGCTTTCTTT. Its product reads: CASGRVVLTEAFF.